This note documents a single TCR beta chain sequence. Using immunoSEQ multiplex PCR, the repertoire was profiled, and TCRdb retains in-frame clones only, with some absent. The sample shows 200,000 to 250,000 clones, about 93% of them seen only once. These data come from a study of T cell responses to AZD1222 COVID-19 vaccine. Sequencing used peripheral blood, obtained on day 0 of MenACWY control vaccination. The clonotype originates from an adult in good health.

CDR3 in amino acids: CASSNRTGTSGGASNYNEQFF. In nucleotides, the CDR3 is TGTGCCAGCAGCAATCGAACCGGGACTAGCGGGGGGGCGTCGAACTACAATGAGCAGTTCTTC. The rearrangement links TRBV21-1 to TRBJ2-1; the D call of TRBD2 is as the table states it, not checked on the DNA. TRBV21-1 constitutes a pseudogene. The CDR3 runs 21 residues.